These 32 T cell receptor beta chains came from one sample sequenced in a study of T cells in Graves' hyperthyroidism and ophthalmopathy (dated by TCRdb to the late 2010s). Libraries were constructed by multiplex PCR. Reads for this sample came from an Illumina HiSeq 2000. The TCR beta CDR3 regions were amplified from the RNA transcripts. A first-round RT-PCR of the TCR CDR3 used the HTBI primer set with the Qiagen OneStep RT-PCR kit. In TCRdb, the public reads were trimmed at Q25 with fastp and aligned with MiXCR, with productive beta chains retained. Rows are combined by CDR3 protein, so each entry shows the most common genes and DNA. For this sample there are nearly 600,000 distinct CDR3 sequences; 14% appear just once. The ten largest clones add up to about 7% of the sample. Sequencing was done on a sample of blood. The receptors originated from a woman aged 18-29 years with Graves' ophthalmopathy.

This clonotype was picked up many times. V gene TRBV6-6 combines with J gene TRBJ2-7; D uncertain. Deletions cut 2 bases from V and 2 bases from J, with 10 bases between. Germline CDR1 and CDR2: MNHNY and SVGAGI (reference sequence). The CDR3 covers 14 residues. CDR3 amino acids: CASSYRRLTYEQYF. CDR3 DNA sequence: TGTGCCAGCAGTTACAGGCGTCTTACCTACGAGCAGTACTTC.

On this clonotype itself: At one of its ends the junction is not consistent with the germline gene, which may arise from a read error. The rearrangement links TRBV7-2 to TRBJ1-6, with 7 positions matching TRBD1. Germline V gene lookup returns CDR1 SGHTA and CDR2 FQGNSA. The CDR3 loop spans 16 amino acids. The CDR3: CAISATQGGAGPPLHF. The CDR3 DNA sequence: TGTGCCATCAGCGCCACCCAGGGGGGGGCGGGTCCACCCCTCCACTTT.

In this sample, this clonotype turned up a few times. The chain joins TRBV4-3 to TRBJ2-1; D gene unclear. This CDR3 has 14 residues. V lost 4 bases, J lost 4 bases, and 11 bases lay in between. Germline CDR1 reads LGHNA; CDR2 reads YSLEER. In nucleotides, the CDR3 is TGCGCCAGCAGCCCCCTGCGCCCATACAATGAGCAGTTCTTC. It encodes CASSPLRPYNEQFF.

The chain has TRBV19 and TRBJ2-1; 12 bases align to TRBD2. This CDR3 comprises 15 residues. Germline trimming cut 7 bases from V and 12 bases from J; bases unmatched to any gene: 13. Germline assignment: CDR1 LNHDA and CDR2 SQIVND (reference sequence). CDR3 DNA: TGTGCCAGTACCCGCGAGACTAGCGGGAGAGGGTGGCAGTTCTTC. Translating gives CASTRETSGRGWQFF.

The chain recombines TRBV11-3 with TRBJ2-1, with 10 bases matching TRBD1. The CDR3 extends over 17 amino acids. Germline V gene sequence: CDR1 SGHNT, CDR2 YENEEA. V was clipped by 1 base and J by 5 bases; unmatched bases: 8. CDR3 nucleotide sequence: TGTGCCAGCAGCTTAGTTCTGGGGACAGGGGATCACAATGAGCAGTTCTTC. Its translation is CASSLVLGTGDHNEQFF.

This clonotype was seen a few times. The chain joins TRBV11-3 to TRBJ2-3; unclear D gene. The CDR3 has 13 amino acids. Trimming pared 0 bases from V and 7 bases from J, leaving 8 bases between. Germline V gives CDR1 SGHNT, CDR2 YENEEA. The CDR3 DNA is TGTGCCAGCAGCTTAGATCATCCCCATACGCAGTATTTT. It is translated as CASSLDHPHTQYF.

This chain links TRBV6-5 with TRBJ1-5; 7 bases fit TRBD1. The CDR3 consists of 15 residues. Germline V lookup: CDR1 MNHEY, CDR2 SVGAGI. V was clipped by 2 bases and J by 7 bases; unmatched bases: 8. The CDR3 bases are TGTGCCAGCAGTTACGCCTACAGGGGTGACCAGCCCCAGCATTTT. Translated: CASSYAYRGDQPQHF.

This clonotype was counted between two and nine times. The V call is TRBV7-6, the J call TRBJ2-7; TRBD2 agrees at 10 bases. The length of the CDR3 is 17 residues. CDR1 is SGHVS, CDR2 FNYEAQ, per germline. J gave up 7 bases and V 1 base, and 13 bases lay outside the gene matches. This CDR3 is CASSLGGSGRAIGEQYF. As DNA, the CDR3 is TGTGCCAGCAGCTTAGGCGGGAGCGGGAGGGCCATCGGTGAGCAGTACTTC. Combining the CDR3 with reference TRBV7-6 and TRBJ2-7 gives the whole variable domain GAGVSQSPRYKVTKRGQDVALRCDPISGHVSLYWYRQALGQGPEFLTYFNYEAQQDKSGLPNDRFSAERPEGSISTLTIQRTEQRDSAMYRCASSLGGSGRAIGEQYFGPGTRLTVT.

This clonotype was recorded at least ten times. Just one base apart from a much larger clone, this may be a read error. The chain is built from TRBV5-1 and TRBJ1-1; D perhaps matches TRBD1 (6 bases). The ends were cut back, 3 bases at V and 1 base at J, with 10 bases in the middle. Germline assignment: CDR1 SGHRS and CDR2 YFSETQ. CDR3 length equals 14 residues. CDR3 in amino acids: CASSWGRGNTEAFF. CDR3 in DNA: TGCGCCAGCAGCTGGGGCAGGGGGAACACTGAAGCTTTCTTT.

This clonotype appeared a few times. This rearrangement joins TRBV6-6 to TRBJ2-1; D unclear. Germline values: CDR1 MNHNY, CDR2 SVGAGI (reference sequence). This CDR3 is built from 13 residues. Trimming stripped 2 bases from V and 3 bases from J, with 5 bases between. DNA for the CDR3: TGTGCCAGCAGTTACCGGGTCTACAATGAGCAGTTCTTC. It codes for CASSYRVYNEQFF.

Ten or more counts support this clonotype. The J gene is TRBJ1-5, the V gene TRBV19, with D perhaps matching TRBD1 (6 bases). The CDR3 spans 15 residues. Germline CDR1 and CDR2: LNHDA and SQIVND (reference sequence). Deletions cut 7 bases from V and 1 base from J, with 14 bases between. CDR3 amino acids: CASNTGRRSNQPQHF. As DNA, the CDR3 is TGTGCCAGTAACACAGGGAGGAGAAGCAATCAGCCCCAGCATTTT.

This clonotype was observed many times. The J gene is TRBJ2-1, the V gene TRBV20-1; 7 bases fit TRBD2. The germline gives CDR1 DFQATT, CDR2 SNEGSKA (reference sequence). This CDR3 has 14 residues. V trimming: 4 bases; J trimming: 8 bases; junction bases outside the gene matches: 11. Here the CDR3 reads CSAKNEGGRHEQFF. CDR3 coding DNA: TGCAGTGCTAAGAATGAAGGCGGGAGACATGAGCAGTTCTTC.

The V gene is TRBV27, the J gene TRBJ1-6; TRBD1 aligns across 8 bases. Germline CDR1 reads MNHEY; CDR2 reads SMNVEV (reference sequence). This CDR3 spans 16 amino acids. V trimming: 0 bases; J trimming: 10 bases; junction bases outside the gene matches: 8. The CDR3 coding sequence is TGTGCCAGCAGTTTATCCCCGGACAGGGAAGGGTCACCCCTCCACTTT. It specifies CASSLSPDREGSPLHF.

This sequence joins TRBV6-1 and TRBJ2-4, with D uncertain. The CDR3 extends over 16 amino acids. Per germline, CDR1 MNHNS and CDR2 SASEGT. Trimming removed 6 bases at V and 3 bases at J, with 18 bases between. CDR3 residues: CASSSGPSWGKNIQYF. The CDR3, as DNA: TGTGCCAGCAGCTCGGGCCCCTCCTGGGGCAAAAACATTCAGTACTTC.

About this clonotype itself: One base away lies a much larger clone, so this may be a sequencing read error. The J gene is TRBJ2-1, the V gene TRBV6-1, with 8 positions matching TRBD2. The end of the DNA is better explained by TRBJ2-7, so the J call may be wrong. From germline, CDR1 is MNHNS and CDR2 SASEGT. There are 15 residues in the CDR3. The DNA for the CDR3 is TGTGCCAGCCGCCTGGCGGGGGGAAGTGACAATGAGCAGTACTTC. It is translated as CASRLAGGSDNEQYF.

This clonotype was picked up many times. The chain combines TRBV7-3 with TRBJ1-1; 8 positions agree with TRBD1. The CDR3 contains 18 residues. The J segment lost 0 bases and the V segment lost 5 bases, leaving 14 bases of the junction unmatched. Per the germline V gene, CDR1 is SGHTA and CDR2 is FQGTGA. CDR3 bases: TGTGCCAGCAGCATCCTTGGACAGGGAAGTAGCATGAACACTGAAGCTTTCTTT. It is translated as CASSILGQGSSMNTEAFF.

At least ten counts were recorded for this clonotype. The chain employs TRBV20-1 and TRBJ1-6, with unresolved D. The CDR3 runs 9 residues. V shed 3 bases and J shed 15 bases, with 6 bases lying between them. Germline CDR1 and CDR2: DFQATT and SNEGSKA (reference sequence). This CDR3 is CSASEVLHF. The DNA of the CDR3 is TGCAGTGCTAGTGAGGTCCTCCACTTT.

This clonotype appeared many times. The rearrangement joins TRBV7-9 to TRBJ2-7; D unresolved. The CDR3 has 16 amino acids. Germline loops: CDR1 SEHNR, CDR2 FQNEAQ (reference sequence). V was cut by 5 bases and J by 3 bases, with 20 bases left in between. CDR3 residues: CASSNLGSLDDYEQYF. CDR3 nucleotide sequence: TGTGCCAGCAGCAACCTAGGGTCCCTGGACGACTACGAGCAGTACTTC.

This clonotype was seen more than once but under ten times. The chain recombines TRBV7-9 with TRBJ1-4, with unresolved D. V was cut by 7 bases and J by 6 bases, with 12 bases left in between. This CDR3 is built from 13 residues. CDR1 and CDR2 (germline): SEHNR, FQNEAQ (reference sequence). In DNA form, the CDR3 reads TGTGCCAGCACCTACCGCGCGGATGAAAAACTGTTTTTT. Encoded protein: CASTYRADEKLFF. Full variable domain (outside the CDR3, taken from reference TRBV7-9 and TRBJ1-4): DTGVSQNPRHKITKRGQNVTFRCDPISEHNRLYWYRQTLGQGPEFLTYFQNEAQLEKSRLLSDRFSAERPKGSFSTLEIQRTEQGDSAMYLCASTYRADEKLFFGSGTQLSVL.

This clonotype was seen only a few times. DNA of the CDR3: TGTGCCAGCAGTGAATTATCTCAGGGTTACACTGAAGCTTTCTTT. Protein product: CASSELSQGYTEAFF. V gene TRBV25-1 combines with J gene TRBJ1-1; the D gene is possibly TRBD1 (5 bases). V lost 1 base and J lost 3, with 12 bases in between. This CDR3 comprises 15 residues. Looked up from germline, CDR1 is MGHDK and CDR2 is SYGVNS.

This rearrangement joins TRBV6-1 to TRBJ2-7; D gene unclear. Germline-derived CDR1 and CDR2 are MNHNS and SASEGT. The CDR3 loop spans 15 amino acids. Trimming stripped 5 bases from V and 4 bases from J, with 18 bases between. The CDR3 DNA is TGTGCCAGCAGTCCCACTTCCCTTAAAGGATACGAGCAGTACTTC. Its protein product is CASSPTSLKGYEQYF.

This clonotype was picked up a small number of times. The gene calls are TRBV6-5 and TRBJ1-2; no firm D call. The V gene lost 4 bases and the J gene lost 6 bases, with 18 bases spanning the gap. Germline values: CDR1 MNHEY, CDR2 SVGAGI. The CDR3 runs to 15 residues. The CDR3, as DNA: TGTGCCAGCAGTTTGGAACAGTTCTCGAGGCATGGCTACACCTTC. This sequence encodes CASSLEQFSRHGYTF.

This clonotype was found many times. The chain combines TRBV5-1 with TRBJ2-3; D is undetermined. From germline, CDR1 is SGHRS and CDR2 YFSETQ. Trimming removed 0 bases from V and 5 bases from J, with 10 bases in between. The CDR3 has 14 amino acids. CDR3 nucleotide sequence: TGCGCCAGCAGCTTGGCTGGGCGTAGAGATACGCAGTATTTT. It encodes CASSLAGRRDTQYF.

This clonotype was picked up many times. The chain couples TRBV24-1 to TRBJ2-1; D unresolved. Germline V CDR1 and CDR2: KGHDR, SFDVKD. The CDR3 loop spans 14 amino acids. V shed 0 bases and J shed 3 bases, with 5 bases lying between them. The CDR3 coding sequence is TGTGCCACCAGTGATTTGCCCAACTACAATGAGCAGTTCTTC. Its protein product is CATSDLPNYNEQFF.

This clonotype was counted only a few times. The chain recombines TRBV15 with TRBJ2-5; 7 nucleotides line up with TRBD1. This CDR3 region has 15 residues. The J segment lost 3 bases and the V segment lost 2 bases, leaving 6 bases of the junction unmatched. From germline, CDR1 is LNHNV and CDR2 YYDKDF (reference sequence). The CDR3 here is CATSRSLGTEETQYF. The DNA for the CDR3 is TGTGCCACCAGCAGAAGTTTAGGGACAGAAGAGACCCAGTACTTC. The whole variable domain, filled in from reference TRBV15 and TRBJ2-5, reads DAMVIQNPRYQVTQFGKPVTLSCSQTLNHNVMYWYQQKSSQAPKLLFHYYDKDFNNEADTPDNFQSRRPNTSFCFLDIRSPGLGDTAMYLCATSRSLGTEETQYFGPGTRLLVL.

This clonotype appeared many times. The CDR3 DNA follows: TGTGCCAGCAGTTTACAAATGGCCCTCCGGAACACTGAAGCTTTCTTT. Amino acid sequence: CASSLQMALRNTEAFF. The chain is built from TRBV27 and TRBJ1-1; no definite D call. This CDR3 is built from 16 residues. The V gene's germline CDR1 is MNHEY and CDR2 SMNVEV (reference sequence). Trimming stripped 2 bases from V and 1 base from J, with 14 bases between.

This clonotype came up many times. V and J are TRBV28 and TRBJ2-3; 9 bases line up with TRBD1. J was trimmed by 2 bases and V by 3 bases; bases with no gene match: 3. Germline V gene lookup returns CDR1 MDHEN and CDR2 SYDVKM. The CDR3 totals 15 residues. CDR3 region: CASSFGTGNTDTQYF. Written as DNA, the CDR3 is TGTGCCAGCAGTTTCGGGACAGGGAACACAGATACGCAGTATTTT.

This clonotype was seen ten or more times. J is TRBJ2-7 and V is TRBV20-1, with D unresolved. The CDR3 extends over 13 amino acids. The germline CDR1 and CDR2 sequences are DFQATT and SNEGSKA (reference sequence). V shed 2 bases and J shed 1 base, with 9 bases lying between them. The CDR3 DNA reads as TGCAGTGCTAGAAAACTAACTTCCTACGAGCAGTACTTC. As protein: CSARKLTSYEQYF.

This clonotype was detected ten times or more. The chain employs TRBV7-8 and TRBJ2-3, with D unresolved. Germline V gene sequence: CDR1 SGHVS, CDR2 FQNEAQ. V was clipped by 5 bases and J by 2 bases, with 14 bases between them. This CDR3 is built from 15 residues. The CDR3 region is CASSALEVVTDTQYF. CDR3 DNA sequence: TGTGCCAGCAGCGCATTGGAAGTTGTCACAGATACGCAGTATTTT.

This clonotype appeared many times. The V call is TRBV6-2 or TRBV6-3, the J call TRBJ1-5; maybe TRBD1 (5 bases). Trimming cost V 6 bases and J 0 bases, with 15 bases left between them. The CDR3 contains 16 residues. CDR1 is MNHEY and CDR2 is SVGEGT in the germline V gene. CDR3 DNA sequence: TGTGCCAGCAGGGGACCCCGAGGTTATAGCAATCAGCCCCAGCATTTT. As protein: CASRGPRGYSNQPQHF.

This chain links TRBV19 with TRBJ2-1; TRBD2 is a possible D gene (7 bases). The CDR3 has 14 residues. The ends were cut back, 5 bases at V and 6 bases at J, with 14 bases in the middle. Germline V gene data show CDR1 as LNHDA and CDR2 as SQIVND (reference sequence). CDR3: CASSLGGGPNEQFF. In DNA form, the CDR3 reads TGTGCCAGTAGTTTGGGGGGGGGGCCCAATGAGCAGTTCTTC.

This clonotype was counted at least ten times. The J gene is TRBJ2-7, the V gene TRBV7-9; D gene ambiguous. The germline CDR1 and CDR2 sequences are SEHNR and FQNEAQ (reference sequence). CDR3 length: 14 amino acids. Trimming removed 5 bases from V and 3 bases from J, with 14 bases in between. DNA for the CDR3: TGTGCCAGCAGCGAAGGCCCCAGGTTCTACGAGCAGTACTTC. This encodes CASSEGPRFYEQYF.